This T cell receptor beta chain was sequenced in a study of glioma-infiltrating T cells after dendritic cell vaccination. The wider study: Patients had newly diagnosed or recurrent glioblastoma and received dendritic cell vaccines.

With V trimmed by 6 bases and J by 1 base, 7 bases remained unmatched. This CDR3 is built from 15 residues. Germline loops: CDR1 MNHEY, CDR2 SVGAGI. Time point meaning: after dendritic cell vaccination, including at tumor progression/relapse. Isocitrate dehydrogenase mutation was absent in all glioblastoma patients. Profiling relied on immunoSEQ multiplex PCR, and the TCRdb table lists in-frame clones only, not all of them. The table lists about 25,000 clones, approximately 89% of them singletons. The chain is built from TRBV6-5 and TRBJ2-3, with TRBD1 identical over 7 bases. This clonotype was obtained from a human donor with glioblastoma. The source was blood, collected after dendritic cell vaccination. The CDR3 nucleotides read TGTGCCAGCAGCTTTGACAGGGTTGGCACAGATACGCAGTATTTT. Protein product: CASSFDRVGTDTQYF.